Given below is one TCR beta chain in context. Its antigen is currently unknown. This sample is part of a study of immune evolution from preneoplasia to lung adenocarcinoma. Points from the study as a whole: Clonality was highest in normal lung, lower in later-stage lesions apparently. Highest clonality occurred in KRAS-mutant, not EGFR-mutant or double wild-type, nodules. Top clone frequencies peaked in normal lung, apparently declining through invasive adenocarcinoma.

Each case's diagnosis was confirmed by two pathologists on H&E. The protocol was immunoSEQ multiplex PCR, while the TCRdb copy is restricted to in-frame clones and leaves out a portion. The data show around 16,000 clones, with 65% to 90% seen just once and 2.6% held by the top ten. Germline V CDR1 and CDR2: MDHEN, SYDVKM. With 1 base clipped from V and 10 bases from J, the junction kept 9 bases outside the gene matches. The CDR3 extends over 14 amino acids. This receptor was taken from a person aged 70 to 85 with invasive lung adenocarcinoma. The rearrangement links TRBV28 to TRBJ1-2, with 7 positions matching TRBD1. Sequenced input: FFPE invasive lung adenocarcinoma tissue. The DNA of the CDR3 is TGTGCCAGCAGTTTATCCGGGACAGTGATAGCCTACACCTTC. This translates into CASSLSGTVIAYTF.